The 26 T cell receptor beta chains listed next were all sequenced from one sample in a study of cytomegalovirus exposure and HLA in healthy donors. Researchers ran the PCR with 60 Vbeta and 13 Jbeta primers. Sequencing used immunoSEQ multiplex PCR; TCRdb keeps in-frame clones, though not all of them. Of 110,000 or so clones in the sample, roughly 12% were seen once. Sequenced material: PBMCs. All receptors come from a man aged 35-49 years in good health and CMV-seropositive.

There are a few counts of this clone. The rearrangement uses TRBV9 and TRBJ2-6, with TRBD1 matching over 8 bases. Germline V CDR1 and CDR2: SGDLS, YYNGEE. The CDR3 has 16 residues. V shed 3 bases, J shed 2 bases, and the junction held 4 bases outside the gene matches. Here the CDR3 reads CASSEDRVAGANVLTF. CDR3 nucleotides: TGTGCCAGCAGCGAGGACAGGGTAGCTGGGGCCAACGTCCTGACTTTC.

This clone was counted between two and nine times. This chain uses TRBV27 with TRBJ2-7; 11 nucleotides line up with TRBD1. CDR1 and CDR2 (germline): MNHEY, SMNVEV (reference sequence). With V trimmed by 2 bases and J by 4 bases, 1 base remained unmatched. The CDR3 extends over 14 amino acids. The chain's CDR3 is CASSLGDRGYEQYF. CDR3 sequence (DNA): TGTGCCAGCAGTTTAGGGGACAGGGGGTACGAGCAGTACTTC.

The V gene is TRBV7-7, the J gene TRBJ2-5, with 13 bases lining up with TRBD2. J lost 2 bases, V lost 2 bases, and 14 bases had no gene match. The length of the CDR3 is 20 residues. Germline-derived CDR1 and CDR2 are SSHAT and FNYEAQ (reference sequence). The CDR3 reads CASSLPPFPGLAGSQETQYF. The CDR3 nucleotides are TGTGCCAGCAGCTTACCGCCCTTTCCGGGACTAGCGGGATCTCAAGAGACCCAGTACTTC.

This clone has more than one count but fewer than ten. This chain uses TRBV2 with TRBJ1-1; 8 nucleotides line up with TRBD1. The germline gives CDR1 SNHLY, CDR2 FYNNEI. The V gene end was trimmed by 6 bases and the J gene end by 4 bases; junction bases not matched to a gene: 10. The CDR3 contains 15 residues. The CDR3 DNA reads TGTGCCAGCAGGCGCCACCCTCAGGGGGCCACTGAAGCTTTCTTT. This codes for CASRRHPQGATEAFF.

The chain couples TRBV6-5 to TRBJ2-3; a possible D gene is TRBD2 (5 bases). Trimming left V 6 bases short and J 2 bases short, with 6 bases between. CDR1 is MNHEY, CDR2 SVGAGI, per germline. This CDR3 comprises 12 residues. CDR3 in DNA: TGTGCCAGCAGGGACTTCACAGATACGCAGTATTTT. It encodes CASRDFTDTQYF.

The chain has TRBV10-3 and TRBJ2-1; 8 nucleotides align to TRBD2. Germline V CDR1 and CDR2: ENHRY, SYGVKD. CDR3 length equals 17 residues. V lost 5 bases and J lost 0; bases outside the gene matches: 9. The CDR3 nucleotides read TGTGCCATCAGTTTCTCTTTAGCGGGGTCCTCCTACAATGAGCAGTTCTTC. It is translated as CAISFSLAGSSYNEQFF.

The gene calls are TRBV7-8 and TRBJ1-5; D not resolved. Trimming stripped 5 bases from V and 7 bases from J, with 18 bases between. This CDR3 has 15 amino acids. CDR1 is SGHVS and CDR2 is FQNEAQ in the germline V gene. This CDR3 reads CASSPGMGSGQPQHF. For the CDR3, the DNA is TGTGCCAGCAGCCCTGGCATGGGAAGCGGGCAGCCCCAGCATTTT.

This clone has more than one count but fewer than ten. The chain links TRBV27 to TRBJ2-7; TRBD1 is a possible D gene (7 bases). The V end was cut by 0 bases, the J end by 3 bases, with 9 bases between. CDR1 and CDR2 (germline): MNHEY, SMNVEV (reference sequence). This CDR3 has 14 residues. The DNA for the CDR3 is TGTGCCAGCAGTTTATCTCAGGGGGGCTACGAGCAGTACTTC. Its translation is CASSLSQGGYEQYF.

In this sample, this clone turned up a few times. The chain employs TRBV6-5 and TRBJ1-1, with D hard to call. Trimming stripped 6 bases from V and 5 bases from J, with 7 bases between. The germline V gene has CDR1 MNHEY and CDR2 SVGAGI. The CDR3 runs to 11 residues. The DNA of the CDR3 is TGTGCCAGCAGCCCGGGAACTGAAGCTTTCTTT. Amino acid sequence: CASSPGTEAFF.

This clone was found a few times. The chain joins TRBV2 to TRBJ2-3; D perhaps matches TRBD2 (5 bases). Trimming took 4 bases from V and 3 from J, leaving 14 bases between them. CDR1 is SNHLY and CDR2 is FYNNEI in the germline V gene. The CDR3 sequence is 15 residues long. Written as DNA, the CDR3 is TGTGCCAGCAGTGCGATCGGGGTGAGGACAGATACGCAGTATTTT. Protein product: CASSAIGVRTDTQYF.

This clone was seen just once. J is TRBJ1-2 and V is TRBV18; the D gene is possibly TRBD1 (6 bases). Germline CDR1 reads KGHSH; CDR2 reads LQKENI. The CDR3 is 14 amino acids. Trimming removed 3 bases from V and 8 bases from J, with 16 bases in between. The CDR3 nucleotides read TGTGCCAGCTCACCGAATCAGGGGCTTGAGGGCTACACCTTC. It codes for CASSPNQGLEGYTF.

The sample holds a few counts of this clone. The chain employs TRBV7-2 and TRBJ1-2; 7 bases align to TRBD1. V lost 5 bases and J lost 3; bases outside the gene matches: 9. Germline CDR1 SGHTA, CDR2 FQGNSA. The CDR3 has 15 amino acids. The CDR3 region is CASSQRQGRDYGYTF. The CDR3 region has the DNA TGTGCCAGCAGCCAGAGACAGGGCAGGGACTATGGCTACACCTTC.

J is TRBJ2-1 and V is TRBV5-1; 12 bases line up with TRBD2. The CDR3 runs to 17 residues. The J segment lost 4 bases and the V segment lost 2 bases, leaving 7 bases of the junction unmatched. CDR1 is SGHRS and CDR2 is YFSETQ in the germline V gene. Written as DNA, the CDR3 is TGCGCCAGCAGCTTATATGGACTAGCGGGACGGTACAATGAGCAGTTCTTC. It codes for CASSLYGLAGRYNEQFF. The full variable domain, its missing parts supplied by reference TRBV5-1 and TRBJ2-1, is KAGVTQTPRYLIKTRGQQVTLSCSPISGHRSVSWYQQTPGQGLQFLFEYFSETQRNKGNFPGRFSGRQFSNSRSEMNVSTLELGDSALYLCASSLYGLAGRYNEQFFGPGTRLTVL.

J is TRBJ2-2 and V is TRBV6-6, with 10 bases identical to TRBD1. V lost 5 bases, J lost 6 bases, and 3 bases stayed unmatched. CDR1 is MNHNY and CDR2 is SVGAGI in the germline V gene (reference sequence). This CDR3 is built from 14 residues. This CDR3 is CASSKDRGPGELFF. For the CDR3, the DNA is TGTGCCAGCAGTAAAGACAGGGGGCCCGGGGAGCTGTTTTTT.

This clone was seen a handful of times. The J gene is TRBJ2-3, the V gene TRBV19; a weak D match, TRBD2 (5 bases). V was pared by 7 bases and J by 5 bases, with 10 bases between. Germline assignment: CDR1 LNHDA and CDR2 SQIVND (reference sequence). There are 12 residues in the CDR3. CDR3 in amino acids: CASNGGLDTQYF. The CDR3 DNA sequence: TGTGCCAGTAATGGAGGATTAGATACGCAGTATTTT.

The rearrangement uses TRBV27 and TRBJ1-1, with TRBD1 as a possible D gene (6 bases). This CDR3 contains 16 residues. Per germline, CDR1 MNHEY and CDR2 SMNVEV (reference sequence). V was shortened by 0 bases and J by 3 bases, with 14 bases between the two germline ends. This chain's CDR3 is CASSLSLPGVYTEAFF. The DNA for the CDR3 is TGTGCCAGCAGTTTATCGTTGCCAGGGGTTTACACTGAAGCTTTCTTT.

This clone occurred a few times. The J gene is TRBJ2-7, the V gene TRBV27, with 7 bases that match TRBD1. J was trimmed by 6 bases and V by 2 bases; bases with no gene match: 7. Germline V gene data show CDR1 as MNHEY and CDR2 as SMNVEV (reference sequence). CDR3 length equals 14 residues. In nucleotides, the CDR3 is TGTGCCAGCAGTTTAAGGGGGCGGACCTCCGAGCAGTACTTC. Translated: CASSLRGRTSEQYF.

The chain joins TRBV19 to TRBJ2-6, with D tentatively TRBD1 (6 bases). Looked up from germline, CDR1 is LNHDA and CDR2 is SQIVND (reference sequence). This CDR3 spans 15 amino acids. V lost 4 bases to trimming and J lost 2 bases, with 9 bases between them. CDR3 DNA: TGTGCCAGTAGTACCCGACAGGCTGGGGCCAACGTCCTGACTTTC. It codes for CASSTRQAGANVLTF.

This clone was counted only a few times. This chain connects TRBV6-6 to TRBJ1-5, with D uncertain. Trimming pared 0 bases from V and 4 bases from J, leaving 10 bases between. The CDR3 is made up of 15 amino acids. The V gene's germline CDR1 is MNHNY and CDR2 SVGAGI (reference sequence). DNA of the CDR3: TGTGCCAGCAGTTACTCGACTAGGGAGAATCAGCCCCAGCATTTT. It translates to CASSYSTRENQPQHF.

Only a few counts were recorded for this clone. This rearrangement joins TRBV2 to TRBJ2-5, with TRBD2 identical over 11 bases. This CDR3 spans 14 amino acids. V lost 5 bases to trimming and J lost 3 bases; unmatched junction nucleotides: 2. CDR1 and CDR2 (germline): SNHLY, FYNNEI. The CDR3 DNA is TGTGCCAGCAGTCTGGGACTAGCGGAAGAGACCCAGTACTTC. Translating it yields CASSLGLAEETQYF.

The chain employs TRBV6-6 and TRBJ2-7; 9 bases are a match to TRBD2. V lost 7 bases, J lost 5 bases, and 6 bases stayed unmatched. The CDR3 has 13 amino acids. Germline assignment: CDR1 MNHNY and CDR2 SVGAGI (reference sequence). This CDR3 reads CASKMGGRDEQYF. DNA for the CDR3: TGTGCCAGCAAGATGGGCGGGAGGGACGAGCAGTACTTC.

This clone is medium-sized. CDR3 protein: CASSYGTANTGELFF. For the CDR3, the DNA is TGTGCCAGCAGTTACGGGACAGCCAACACCGGGGAGCTGTTTTTT. The chain joins TRBV6-5 to TRBJ2-2, with TRBD1 matching over 7 bases. The CDR3 contains 15 residues. V dropped 2 bases and J dropped 2; count of bases not matched to a gene: 2. CDR1 and CDR2 from the germline V gene are MNHEY and SVGAGI.

This clone was picked up a small number of times. The chain combines TRBV28 with TRBJ1-4; 11 bases line up with TRBD1. The CDR3 runs 16 residues. Germline CDR1 and CDR2: MDHEN and SYDVKM. V dropped 5 bases and J dropped 5; count of bases not matched to a gene: 7. CDR3 DNA: TGTGCCAGCAGTCCCTGGACAGGGGGCAACAATGAAAAACTGTTTTTT. Translating gives CASSPWTGGNNEKLFF.

The chain combines TRBV7-9 with TRBJ2-7; weak D call: TRBD2 (6 bases). Germline loops: CDR1 SEHNR, CDR2 FQNEAQ (reference sequence). Trimming left V 5 bases short and J 1 base short, with 18 bases between. The CDR3 runs to 16 residues. The CDR3: CASSPWGGEASYEQYF. DNA for the CDR3: TGTGCCAGCAGCCCCTGGGGCGGGGAGGCGTCCTACGAGCAGTACTTC.

The chain has TRBV9 and TRBJ2-3; 11 bases line up with TRBD2. The germline gives CDR1 SGDLS, CDR2 YYNGEE. The CDR3 extends over 16 amino acids. V lost 4 bases to trimming and J lost 5 bases; unmatched junction nucleotides: 9. The CDR3 region is CASSSAIAGGGDTQYF. CDR3 nucleotide sequence: TGTGCCAGCAGCTCTGCCATAGCGGGAGGGGGAGATACGCAGTATTTT. Full variable domain (rest looked up from reference TRBV9 and TRBJ2-3): DSGVTQTPKHLITATGQRVTLRCSPRSGDLSVYWYQQSLDQGLQFLIQYYNGEERAKGNILERFSAQQFPDLHSELNLSSLELGDSALYFCASSSAIAGGGDTQYFGPGTRLTVL.

The V call is TRBV19, the J call TRBJ2-6; 9 bases match TRBD1. V lost 7 bases and J lost 1; bases outside the gene matches: 8. The CDR3 consists of 17 residues. Germline CDR1 and CDR2: LNHDA and SQIVND (reference sequence). The CDR3 nucleotides are TGTGCCAGTAAGGTGACAGGGGGTTATTCTGGGGCCAACGTCCTGACTTTC. It translates to CASKVTGGYSGANVLTF.